What follows are 23 T cell receptor beta chains derived from one specimen sequenced in a study of human T cells and chemical hapten exposure. Time point described: patch test 1, 2 weeks after DPC sensitization. Sample treatment: therapeutic diphenylcyclopropenone sensitization with weekly scalp DPC. TCRdb re-derived calls from the RACE reads in MiXCR, one entry per CDR3 protein. The table records 370,000 or so distinct CDR3 sequences, roughly 5% of them present only once. Specimen: whole blood, collected in connection with sensitization to the hapten diphenylcyclopropenone (DPC). The source of these receptors is a woman between 45 and 65 years old with alopecia areata. Some clones in this sample may be carry-over from other donors' samples.

This clonotype has more than one count but fewer than ten. The rearrangement uses TRBV10-2 and TRBJ2-3; 14 bases align to TRBD2. The V segment lost 3 bases and the J segment 3 bases; nucleotides outside the gene matches: 8. The CDR3 sequence is 18 residues long. Looked up from germline, CDR1 is WSHSY and CDR2 is SAAADI. CDR3: CASSEGSGTSGRTDTQYF. The CDR3 nucleotides are TGCGCCAGCAGTGAAGGGTCCGGGACTAGCGGGAGAACAGATACGCAGTATTTT.

This clonotype was counted ten times or more. V gene TRBV24-1 combines with J gene TRBJ2-1; unclear D gene. There are 13 residues in the CDR3. Germline CDR1 is KGHDR and CDR2 is SFDVKD. Trimming cost V 8 bases and J 3 bases, with 10 bases left between them. The DNA for the CDR3 is TGTGCCACCACCGACGACGGCTACAATGAGCAGTTCTTC. Translation: CATTDDGYNEQFF.

This clonotype was counted only a few times. The V call is TRBV7-9, the J call TRBJ2-5; D gene uncertain. The CDR3 totals 14 residues. V was pared by 5 bases and J by 4 bases, with 14 bases between. The germline gives CDR1 SEHNR, CDR2 FQNEAQ (reference sequence). CDR3: CASSPWKGRETQYF. The CDR3 DNA follows: TGTGCCAGCAGCCCATGGAAGGGCCGAGAGACCCAGTACTTC.

This clonotype was detected a few times. The V and J genes are TRBV12-3 or TRBV12-4 and TRBJ1-1; D is possibly TRBD1 (5 bases). This CDR3 has 16 residues. Trimming left V 0 bases short and J 1 base short, with 12 bases between. The chain's CDR3 is CASSLALVRANTEAFF. CDR3 bases: TGTGCCAGCAGTTTAGCGCTGGTCAGGGCGAACACTGAAGCTTTCTTT.

J is TRBJ2-5 and V is TRBV20-1; no definite D call. Trimming stripped 0 bases from V and 2 bases from J, with 16 bases between. CDR1 is DFQATT, CDR2 SNEGSKA, per germline (reference sequence). This CDR3 is built from 16 residues. In nucleotides, the CDR3 is TGCAGTGCTAGAGATGACGCCCGCCCTCCTCAAGAGACCCAGTACTTC. Amino acids: CSARDDARPPQETQYF.

This clonotype came up many times. V usage is TRBV7-2 and J usage is TRBJ1-5; D not certain. Deletions cut 1 base from V and 11 bases from J, with 12 bases between. Germline V gene sequence: CDR1 SGHTA, CDR2 FQGNSA. The CDR3 extends over 13 amino acids. CDR3: CASSLVTGSTQHF. The DNA for the CDR3 is TGTGCCAGCAGCTTAGTTACGGGATCGACCCAGCATTTT.

This clonotype was seen at least ten times. This sequence joins TRBV7-6 and TRBJ2-5; D might be TRBD1 (6 bases). Trimming cost V 3 bases and J 7 bases, with 21 bases left between them. This CDR3 has 16 amino acids. The germline V gene encodes CDR1 SGHVS and CDR2 FNYEAQ. CDR3 DNA: TGTGCCAGCAGCTTGGCACCGGGACACGGCTCGGGGACCCAGTACTTC. It is translated as CASSLAPGHGSGTQYF. Full variable domain (remainder filled in from reference TRBV7-6 and TRBJ2-5): GAGVSQSPRYKVTKRGQDVALRCDPISGHVSLYWYRQALGQGPEFLTYFNYEAQQDKSGLPNDRFSAERPEGSISTLTIQRTEQRDSAMYRCASSLAPGHGSGTQYFGPGTRLLVL.

This clonotype was seen many times. The rearrangement links TRBV10-3 to TRBJ2-7; 9 positions agree with TRBD2. CDR1 is ENHRY, CDR2 SYGVKD, per germline. V lost 0 bases and J lost 2; bases outside the gene matches: 5. This CDR3 region has 16 residues. CDR3 sequence: CAISESSGRTPYEQYF. In DNA, the CDR3 is TGTGCCATCAGTGAGTCGAGCGGGAGGACCCCCTACGAGCAGTACTTC.

This clonotype was seen ten or more times. The rearrangement joins TRBV6-6 to TRBJ2-1; D uncertain. Trimming took 2 bases from V and 4 from J, leaving 12 bases between them. Per germline, CDR1 MNHNY and CDR2 SVGAGI (reference sequence). This CDR3 has 15 residues. CDR3 nucleotides: TGTGCCAGCAGTTACCCAGAGGCGCCGTACAATGAGCAGTTCTTC. It translates to CASSYPEAPYNEQFF.

This clonotype turned up a few times. This chain uses TRBV10-3 with TRBJ2-2; D uncertain. The CDR3 has 16 amino acids. Germline CDR1 reads ENHRY; CDR2 reads SYGVKD. V lost 0 bases to trimming and J lost 0 bases, with 8 bases between them. Here the CDR3 DNA reads TGTGCCATCAGTGAGTCTTTGCGTTCGAACACCGGGGAGCTGTTTTTT. This codes for CAISESLRSNTGELFF.

The chain employs TRBV5-6 and TRBJ2-1; 11 bases are shared with TRBD2. The CDR3 consists of 17 residues. Unmatched junction bases numbered 7, after V lost 1 base and J lost 4 bases. The germline V gene has CDR1 SGHDT and CDR2 YYEEEE. The CDR3 bases are TGTGCCAGCAGCTTGTCGCTACTAGCGGGAGATTACAATGAGCAGTTCTTC. It specifies CASSLSLLAGDYNEQFF.

The chain carries TRBV7-2 and TRBJ2-1, with a weak D call TRBD1 (6 bases). Between the trimmed V and J ends, which lost 8 bases and 10 bases, there was a span of 33 bases. From germline, CDR1 is SGHTA and CDR2 FQGNSA. The CDR3 consists of 18 residues. In nucleotides, the CDR3 is TGTGCCAGCGGGAGACCTATCCGGCGGACAGCCGTTACGAGGGAGCAGTTCTTC. Amino acids: CASGRPIRRTAVTREQFF.

This clonotype was seen more than once but under ten times. The chain carries TRBV6-2 or TRBV6-3 and TRBJ2-2; 16 positions match TRBD2. Germline CDR1 and CDR2: MNHEY and SVGEGT. J gave up 6 bases and V 0 bases, and 10 bases lay outside the gene matches. The CDR3 is made up of 20 amino acids. In DNA form, the CDR3 reads TGTGCCAGCAGTTACTCGGGACTAGCGGGAGGGGCCACTCGTGCCGGGGAGCTGTTTTTT. Amino acid sequence: CASSYSGLAGGATRAGELFF.

In its sample, this clonotype was seen many times. CDR3 bases: TGTGCCAGCATTGGTGGGGAAACAGATACGCAGTATTTT. Translating it yields CASIGGETDTQYF. The chain joins TRBV2 to TRBJ2-3; no definite D call. V dropped 7 bases and J dropped 3 bases, with 11 bases sitting between them. CDR1 SNHLY and CDR2 FYNNEI come from the germline V gene. CDR3 size: 13 residues.

This clonotype was recorded many times. The CDR3 protein is CASSVAGGASYNEQFF. For the CDR3, the DNA is TGTGCCAGCAGCGTAGCCGGGGGGGCCTCCTACAATGAGCAGTTCTTC. V usage is TRBV9 and J usage is TRBJ2-1, with 8 bases matching TRBD2. The germline V gene has CDR1 SGDLS and CDR2 YYNGEE. Trimming cost V 0 bases and J 0 bases; bases outside gene matches: 2. This CDR3 is built from 16 residues.

This clonotype was counted many times. The chain uses TRBV6-5 and TRBJ2-7, with D possibly TRBD1 on 5 matching bases. This CDR3 is built from 12 residues. V gave up 0 bases and J gave up 7 bases, with 7 bases separating them. Germline V gene data show CDR1 as MNHEY and CDR2 as SVGAGI. The CDR3 region is CASSYSGEEQYF. CDR3 coding DNA: TGTGCCAGCAGTTACTCAGGGGAAGAGCAGTACTTC.

This clonotype was seen more than once but under ten times. The CDR3 sequence: CASSFSREGNEQFF. In nucleotides, the CDR3 is TGTGCCAGCAGTTTTTCGCGGGAGGGCAATGAGCAGTTCTTC. The V and J genes are TRBV6-6 and TRBJ2-1, with 9 positions matching TRBD2. The germline gives CDR1 MNHNY, CDR2 SVGAGI (reference sequence). The J segment lost 6 bases and the V segment lost 4 bases, leaving 4 bases of the junction unmatched. The CDR3 has 14 residues.

This clonotype was recorded many times. The chain has TRBV27 and TRBJ2-4, with D possibly matching TRBD1 (6 bases). With 6 bases removed from V and 2 bases from J, the gap between germline ends came to 17 bases. Germline V lookup: CDR1 MNHEY, CDR2 SMNVEV (reference sequence). This CDR3 comprises 16 residues. The CDR3 bases are TGTGCCAGCAGCTATGACAGGTCCTCCCCCAAAAACATTCAGTACTTC. Protein sequence: CASSYDRSSPKNIQYF.

This clonotype was counted between two and nine times. One end of the junction varies from germline; a read error may be responsible. The chain uses TRBV6-1 and TRBJ2-7, with D tentatively TRBD1 (6 bases). The CDR3 has 13 amino acids. Germline V lookup: CDR1 MNHNS, CDR2 SASEGT. The CDR3 reads CASSEAPGNRAPF. DNA for the CDR3: TGTGCCAGCAGTGAAGCGCCGGGGAACAGGGCACCCTTC.

This clonotype showed up many times. J is TRBJ2-3 and V is TRBV6-5, with 8 bases aligning to TRBD2. Germline V gives CDR1 MNHEY, CDR2 SVGAGI. After removal of 4 bases from V and 4 bases from J, the junction contained 1 base not matched to a gene. The CDR3 is 13 residues long. The CDR3 here is CASSWGLADTQYF. The CDR3 nucleotides are TGTGCCAGCAGTTGGGGACTAGCAGATACGCAGTATTTT.

This clonotype was seen only a few times. The chain links TRBV4-3 to TRBJ2-7; D might be TRBD1 (5 bases). V was cut by 0 bases and J by 2 bases, with 11 bases left in between. The V gene's germline CDR1 is LGHNA and CDR2 YSLEER. The CDR3 is 15 amino acids. CDR3 protein: CASSQDQGMTYEQYF. The CDR3 DNA reads TGCGCCAGCAGCCAAGATCAGGGCATGACCTACGAGCAGTACTTC.

This clonotype was seen at least ten times. The chain joins TRBV12-3 or TRBV12-4 to TRBJ2-1; D tentatively fits TRBD1 or TRBD2 (6 bases each). V was shortened by 6 bases and J by 6 bases, with 15 bases between the two germline ends. The CDR3 consists of 14 residues. The CDR3, as DNA: TGTGCCAGCAGGCCCCCGGAGGGGGGCAATGAGCAGTTCTTC. Protein sequence: CASRPPEGGNEQFF.

Only a few counts were recorded for this clonotype. This sequence joins TRBV29-1 and TRBJ1-4; 7 bases agree with TRBD1. The V and J ends lost 3 bases and 7 bases, in that order; junction bases with no gene match: 8. The CDR3 is made up of 14 amino acids. Per the germline V gene, CDR1 is SQVTM and CDR2 is ANQGSEA. This chain's CDR3 is CSVDRQGGGEKLFF. In DNA form, the CDR3 reads TGCAGCGTTGACCGACAGGGAGGGGGTGAAAAACTGTTTTTT.